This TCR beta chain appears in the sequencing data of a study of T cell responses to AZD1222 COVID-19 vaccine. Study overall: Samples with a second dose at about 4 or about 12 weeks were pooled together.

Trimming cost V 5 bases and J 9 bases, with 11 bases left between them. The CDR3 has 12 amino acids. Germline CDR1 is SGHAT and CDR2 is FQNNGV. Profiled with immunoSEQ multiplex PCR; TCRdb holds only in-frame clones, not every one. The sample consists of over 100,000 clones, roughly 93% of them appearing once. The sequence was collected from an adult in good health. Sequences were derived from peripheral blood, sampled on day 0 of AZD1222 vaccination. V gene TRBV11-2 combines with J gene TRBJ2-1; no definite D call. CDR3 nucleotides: TGTGCCAGCAGCCAGTGGGAAGGTGAGCAGTTCTTC. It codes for CASSQWEGEQFF.